A selection of T cell receptor beta chains follows, all from one sample in a study of blood T cell repertoires in COVID-19. Generated by immunoSEQ multiplex PCR, the TCRdb table keeps only in-frame clones and is missing some. The sample shows roughly 250,000 clones, 70% to 90% of them seen only once. The source material was peripheral blood. The receptors derive from a woman in her thirties with COVID-19, enrolled during active disease. Both conserved end residues are part of each CDR3. A D gene is named only where the DNA matches it firmly. Clone size is shown for a subset of rows, as once, few, many or a class of expanded clone.

D	J	length	size	V	CDR3	DNA
.	TRBJ2-3	13	.	TRBV18	CASSRTGTDTQYF	TGTGCCAGCTCAAGGACTGGCACAGATACGCAGTATTTT
.	TRBJ2-7	10	.	TRBV29-1	CSVLGAEQYF	TGCAGCGTTCTGGGGGCCGAGCAGTACTTC
.	TRBJ1-1	13	.	TRBV2	CASSKHENTEAFF	TGTGCCAGCAGCAAACACGAGAACACTGAAGCTTTCTTT
TRBD1	TRBJ1-2	14	.	TRBV7-2	CASSLGRDRDGYTF	TGTGCCAGCAGCTTAGGGCGGGACAGGGACGGCTACACCTTC
.	TRBJ1-1	14	.	TRBV19	CASSIGQQNTEAFF	TGTGCCAGTAGTATTGGACAGCAGAACACTGAAGCTTTCTTT
TRBD1	TRBJ1-1	16	.	TRBV2	CASRRQGVFGSVEAFF	TGTGCCAGCAGACGACAGGGGGTTTTTGGTAGCGTTGAAGCTTTCTTT
.	TRBJ2-5	15	.	TRBV2	CASSDPPRRGETQYF	TGTGCCAGCAGTGATCCCCCGCGACGGGGGGAGACCCAGTACTTC
TRBD2	TRBJ2-3	17	.	TRBV18	CASSPGTSGGARNTQYF	TGTGCCAGCTCACCTGGGACTAGCGGGGGAGCTCGGAATACGCAGTATTTT
TRBD1	TRBJ1-1	19	.	TRBV3-1/TRBV3-2	CASSQLPTGTGLGNTEAFF	TGTGCCAGCAGCCAACTCCCCACCGGGACAGGGTTAGGGAACACTGAAGCTTTCTTT
.	TRBJ2-6	15	.	TRBV4-1	CASSNSGTGANVLTF	TGCGCCAGCTCCAACTCAGGGACTGGGGCCAACGTCCTGACTTTC
.	TRBJ2-3	13	.	TRBV6-5	CAVGADRTDTQYF	TGTGCCGTGGGGGCGGACCGCACAGATACGCAGTATTTT
TRBD1	TRBJ2-7	13	.	TRBV6-5	CASSTGQEVPPYF	TGTGCCAGCAGCACAGGACAGGAGGTTCCGCCGTACTTC
.	TRBJ2-3	13	.	TRBV18	CASSPGPGKTQYF	TGTGCCAGCTCACCGGGGCCTGGTAAGACGCAGTATTTT
.	TRBJ2-1	15	.	TRBV13	CASSQEESSYNEQFF	TGTGCCAGCAGCCAAGAGGAGTCATCCTACAATGAGCAGTTCTTC
TRBD1	TRBJ2-7	14	many	TRBV2	CASSADRVGHEQYF	TGTGCCAGCAGTGCGGACAGGGTAGGGCACGAGCAGTACTTC
TRBD2	TRBJ2-3	16	.	TRBV11-2	CASSLVGSGGTDTQYF	TGTGCCAGCAGCTTAGTGGGTAGCGGGGGCACAGATACGCAGTATTTT
.	TRBJ2-1	12	few	TRBV19	CASSMRINEQFF	TGTGCCAGTAGTATGCGGATCAATGAGCAGTTCTTC
TRBD1	TRBJ2-7	20	.	TRBV11-2	CASSLDGRDRVQFRVNEQYF	TGTGCCAGCAGCTTAGATGGTCGGGACAGGGTACAATTTCGAGTCAACGAGCAGTACTTC
.	TRBJ2-1	12	once	TRBV19	CASSMTGYEQFF	TGTGCCAGTAGTATGACCGGGTATGAGCAGTTCTTC
.	TRBJ2-1	15	once	TRBV4-2	CASSQDVVKHNEQFF	TGTGCCAGCAGCCAAGACGTAGTGAAACACAATGAGCAGTTCTTC
.	TRBJ2-7	14	.	TRBV6-5	CASSYTAFTYEQYF	TGTGCCAGCAGTTACACAGCTTTTACCTACGAGCAGTACTTC
TRBD1	TRBJ2-3	14	.	TRBV5-4	CASSLTGGENTQYF	TGTGCCAGCAGCTTGACAGGGGGTGAAAATACGCAGTATTTT
.	TRBJ1-4	14	once	TRBV27	CASSSSSGNEKLFF	TGTGCCAGCAGTTCCTCTTCGGGTAATGAAAAACTGTTTTTT
TRBD1	TRBJ2-1	17	.	TRBV2	CATWTGGWGFEGNEQFF	TGTGCCACTTGGACAGGGGGCTGGGGGTTTGAAGGCAATGAGCAGTTCTTC
TRBD1	TRBJ2-2	15	.	TRBV27	CASNIQGADTGELFF	TGTGCCAGCAATATACAGGGGGCCGACACCGGGGAGCTGTTTTTT
.	TRBJ2-1	14	.	TRBV19	CASRSRAENNEQFF	TGTGCCAGTAGGAGCAGGGCAGAGAACAATGAGCAGTTCTTC
.	TRBJ1-1	14	.	TRBV6-4	CASSDSSRGTEAFF	TGTGCCAGCAGTGACTCGAGCAGGGGCACTGAAGCTTTCTTT
.	TRBJ1-4	16	.	TRBV6-5	CASSYSRSSTNEKLFF	TGTGCCAGCAGTTACTCAAGGAGCTCAACTAATGAAAAACTGTTTTTT
.	TRBJ2-7	13	.	TRBV29-1	CSVATQGRNEQYF	TGCAGCGTTGCTACCCAGGGCAGAAACGAGCAGTACTTC
.	TRBJ1-5	15	few	TRBV4-1	CASSQWGQRDQPQHF	TGCGCCAGCAGCCAATGGGGGCAGAGGGATCAGCCCCAGCATTTT
.	TRBJ1-4	13	medium-sized	TRBV15	CATRQGDGEKLFF	TGTGCCACCAGACAGGGTGATGGGGAAAAACTGTTTTTT
.	TRBJ1-6	16	.	TRBV5-6	CASFHNVRGYNSPLHF	TGTGCCAGCTTCCACAATGTAAGGGGCTATAATTCACCCCTCCACTTT
.	TRBJ2-1	15	.	TRBV6-5	CASKNSGTPFWEQFF	TGTGCCAGCAAAAACTCCGGGACTCCTTTCTGGGAGCAGTTCTTC
TRBD2	TRBJ2-1	15	.	TRBV6-4	CASSDSSGAYNEQFF	TGTGCCAGCAGTGACTCAAGCGGGGCTTACAATGAGCAGTTCTTC
TRBD1	TRBJ1-2	17	.	TRBV7-9	CASSRPGQDLQGYGYTF	TGTGCCAGCAGCAGACCGGGACAGGACCTGCAGGGCTATGGCTACACCTTC
.	TRBJ1-4	15	.	TRBV6-5	CASSYTGKWLEKLFF	TGTGCCAGCAGTTATACAGGAAAATGGTTGGAAAAACTGTTTTTT
TRBD2	TRBJ2-3	17	.	TRBV5-8	CASSHAGPSGTTDTQYF	TGTGCCAGCAGCCACGCAGGCCCTAGCGGGACCACAGATACGCAGTATTTT
.	TRBJ1-1	14	once	TRBV5-1	CASSLQQINTEAFF	TGCGCCAGCAGCTTGCAACAGATCAACACTGAAGCTTTCTTT
.	TRBJ2-1	14	.	TRBV24-1	CATSDRRLGNEQFF	TGTGCCACCAGTGACCGCCGGCTAGGAAATGAGCAGTTCTTC
.	TRBJ2-7	15	.	TRBV11-2	CASSLTADGLYEQYF	TGTGCCAGCAGCTTAACGGCCGACGGACTTTACGAGCAGTACTTC
.	TRBJ1-2	14	few	TRBV6-4	CATSQGPTSYGYTF	TGTGCCACCAGTCAGGGCCCGACGTCCTATGGCTACACCTTC
TRBD1	TRBJ1-2	16	.	TRBV11-2	CASSSRQGPKRLGYTF	TGTGCCAGCAGCTCCCGACAGGGGCCAAAGCGCCTGGGCTACACCTTC
TRBD1	TRBJ2-5	12	.	TRBV4-1	CASSQTGATQYF	TGCGCCAGCAGCCAAACAGGGGCTACCCAGTACTTC
.	TRBJ1-2	12	.	TRBV30	CAWSVTGKGYTF	TGTGCCTGGAGTGTTACAGGGAAAGGCTACACCTTC
TRBD1	TRBJ1-6	14	.	TRBV6-5	CASSYSTGESPLHF	TGTGCCAGCAGTTATAGTACAGGGGAATCACCCCTCCACTTT
.	TRBJ1-5	15	.	TRBV16	CASSQSNPGQQPQHF	TGTGCCAGCAGCCAAAGCAATCCTGGACAGCAGCCCCAGCATTTT
.	TRBJ2-5	12	.	TRBV21-1	CASSTHGHPRYF	TGTGCCAGCAGCACTCATGGACACCCTCGGTACTTC
.	TRBJ2-1	13	.	TRBV10-2	CASSESPWHEQFF	TGCGCCAGCAGTGAGTCTCCCTGGCATGAGCAGTTCTTC
.	TRBJ1-2	15	.	TRBV27	CASASEWGEGLGYTF	TGTGCCAGCGCCTCGGAATGGGGGGAAGGGTTAGGCTACACCTTC